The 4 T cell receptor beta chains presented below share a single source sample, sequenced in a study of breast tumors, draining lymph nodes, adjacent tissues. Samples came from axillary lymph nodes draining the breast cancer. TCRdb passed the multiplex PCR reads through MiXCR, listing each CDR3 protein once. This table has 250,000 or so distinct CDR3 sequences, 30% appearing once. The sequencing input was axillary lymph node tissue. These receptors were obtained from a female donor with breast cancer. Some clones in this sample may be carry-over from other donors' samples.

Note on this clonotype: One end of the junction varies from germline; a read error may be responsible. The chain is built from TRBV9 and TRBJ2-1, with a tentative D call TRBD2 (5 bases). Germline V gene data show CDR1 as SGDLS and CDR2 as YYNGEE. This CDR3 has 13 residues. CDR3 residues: CAGSGWSSNEQFF. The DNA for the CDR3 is TGTGCCGGCAGCGGATGGAGTTCCAATGAGCAGTTCTTC.

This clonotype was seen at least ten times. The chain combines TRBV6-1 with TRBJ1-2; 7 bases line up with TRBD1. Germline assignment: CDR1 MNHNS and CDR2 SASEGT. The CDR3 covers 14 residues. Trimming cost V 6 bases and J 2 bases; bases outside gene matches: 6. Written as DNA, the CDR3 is TGTGCCAGCAGCAACAGGGGAGCCAACTATGGCTACACCTTC. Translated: CASSNRGANYGYTF.

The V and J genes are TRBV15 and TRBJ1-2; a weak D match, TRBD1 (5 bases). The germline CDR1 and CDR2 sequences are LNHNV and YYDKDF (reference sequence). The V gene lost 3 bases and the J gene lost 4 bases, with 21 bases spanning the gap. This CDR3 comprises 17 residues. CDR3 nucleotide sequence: TGTGCCACCAGCAGCCAGGGAATCGGGTTGGAGCTCTATGGCTACACCTTC. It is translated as CATSSQGIGLELYGYTF.

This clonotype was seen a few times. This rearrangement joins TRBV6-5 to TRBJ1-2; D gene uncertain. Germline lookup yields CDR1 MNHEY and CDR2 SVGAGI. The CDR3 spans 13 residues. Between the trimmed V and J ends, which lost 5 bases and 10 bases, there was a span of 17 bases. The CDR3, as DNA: TGTGCCAGCAGTCACCGGACGGTCGGTCCCTACACCTTC. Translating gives CASSHRTVGPYTF.